The 20 T cell receptor beta chains below were found in one sample sequenced in a study of blood T cell repertoires in COVID-19. Here immunoSEQ multiplex PCR was the method, and the copy in TCRdb shows in-frame clones only, minus some. The table records almost 400,000 clones, nearly 90% of them present only once. Sequencing was performed on PBMCs or T cells enriched from blood (not recorded which). Receptors were obtained from a woman in her 30s who had recovered from COVID-19.

This rearrangement joins TRBV13 to TRBJ1-1; D gene ambiguous. The CDR3 extends over 12 amino acids. Trimming stripped 5 bases from V and 3 bases from J, with 7 bases between. Germline values: CDR1 PRHDT, CDR2 FYEKMQ (reference sequence). CDR3 bases: TGTGCCAGCAGCACTCACGACACTGAAGCTTTCTTT. This sequence encodes CASSTHDTEAFF.

This clone occurred a few times. The chain links TRBV10-2 to TRBJ1-4; D uncertain. V was cut by 5 bases and J by 7 bases, with 14 bases left in between. There are 14 residues in the CDR3. Germline V gene lookup returns CDR1 WSHSY and CDR2 SAAADI. CDR3 DNA: TGCGCCAGCAGTAAAGGGAGAATGAGTGAAAAACTGTTTTTT. This translates into CASSKGRMSEKLFF.

The chain has TRBV28 and TRBJ2-4, with D maybe TRBD1 (7 bases). Trimming pared 5 bases from V and 3 bases from J, leaving 26 bases between. The CDR3 is made up of 19 amino acids. Germline CDR1 is MDHEN and CDR2 is SYDVKM. The CDR3 here is CASSLYTLRGRYDKNIQYF. CDR3 nucleotides: TGTGCCAGCAGTCTCTACACACTCAGGGGGAGGTACGACAAAAACATTCAGTACTTC.

The rearrangement uses TRBV6-6 and TRBJ2-6; TRBD2 might be the D (5 bases). The ends were cut back, 5 bases at V and 0 bases at J, with 20 bases in the middle. The germline gives CDR1 MNHNY, CDR2 SVGAGI (reference sequence). There are 19 residues in the CDR3. CDR3 amino acids: CASSRRLAQISSGANVLTF. The CDR3 DNA follows: TGTGCCAGCAGTCGAAGGCTAGCCCAAATTAGCTCTGGGGCCAACGTCCTGACTTTC.

The chain uses TRBV4-3 and TRBJ1-2; D may be TRBD1 (5 bases). V dropped 0 bases and J dropped 1 base, with 12 bases sitting between them. This CDR3 contains 16 residues. Per the germline V gene, CDR1 is LGHNA and CDR2 is YSLEER. The CDR3 is CASSQDRDSYNYGYTF. CDR3 nucleotide sequence: TGCGCCAGCAGCCAAGATCGTGACAGTTATAACTATGGCTACACCTTC.

The gene calls are TRBV27 and TRBJ1-4; no firm D call. Germline V lookup: CDR1 MNHEY, CDR2 SMNVEV (reference sequence). This CDR3 has 16 amino acids. Trimming removed 8 bases at V and 2 bases at J, with 18 bases between. In DNA, the CDR3 is TGTGCCAGCGCAGGCCCTGTAGGGAGTACTAATGAAAAACTGTTTTTT. Residues: CASAGPVGSTNEKLFF.

This clone was seen once. The chain combines TRBV9 with TRBJ1-4; 9 nucleotides match TRBD1. The CDR3 covers 16 residues. The V gene's germline CDR1 is SGDLS and CDR2 YYNGEE. Trimming cost V 4 bases and J 8 bases; bases outside gene matches: 12. As DNA, the CDR3 is TGTGCCAGCAGCAACGGAGGTGGGACAGGGAGGGAAAAACTGTTTTTT. It is translated as CASSNGGGTGREKLFF.

The J gene is TRBJ2-6, the V gene TRBV29-1; D unclear. This CDR3 contains 14 residues. The germline V and J ends were trimmed by 5 bases and 4 bases, with 12 bases remaining between them. Germline CDR1 and CDR2: SQVTM and ANQGSEA. CDR3 in DNA: TGCAGCGTTAAGCCCTCCCGGGGGGCCAACGTCCTGACTTTC. Its translation is CSVKPSRGANVLTF.

The CDR3 reads CASSPVPPGTYGYTF. Written as DNA, the CDR3 is TGCGCCAGCAGCCCTGTCCCCCCAGGAACCTATGGCTACACCTTC. The chain is built from TRBV4-3 and TRBJ1-2; the D is unclear. CDR1 is LGHNA, CDR2 YSLEER, per germline. Trimming left V 4 bases short and J 4 bases short, with 16 bases between. This CDR3 region has 15 residues.

The chain carries TRBV4-3 and TRBJ1-5; no definite D call. Per germline, CDR1 LGHNA and CDR2 YSLEER. V was pared by 0 bases and J by 7 bases, with 7 bases between. The CDR3 length is 13 residues. CDR3 sequence: CASSQERGQPQHF. As DNA, the CDR3 is TGCGCCAGCAGCCAAGAACGAGGCCAGCCCCAGCATTTT.

The CDR3 region is CASSESRGKFVLPYEQYF. As DNA, the CDR3 is TGTGCCAGCAGTGAATCGAGGGGGAAGTTCGTTCTCCCCTACGAGCAGTACTTC. The chain uses TRBV25-1 and TRBJ2-7; weak D call: TRBD1 (6 bases). This CDR3 region has 18 residues. Trimming removed 1 base from V and 2 bases from J, with 21 bases in between. The germline V gene has CDR1 MGHDK and CDR2 SYGVNS.

This chain connects TRBV5-4 to TRBJ2-1; 10 positions agree with TRBD1. V lost 4 bases and J lost 6; bases outside the gene matches: 7. The CDR3 contains 15 residues. In germline, CDR1 is SGHNT, CDR2 YYREEE (reference sequence). The CDR3 is CASSVGTGASNEQFF. The CDR3 nucleotides read TGTGCCAGCAGCGTAGGGACAGGGGCTAGCAATGAGCAGTTCTTC.

This chain uses TRBV28 with TRBJ1-2, with TRBD1 identical over 7 bases. The CDR3 has 15 residues. J was trimmed by 4 bases and V by 5 bases; bases with no gene match: 10. Germline CDR1 is MDHEN and CDR2 is SYDVKM. In DNA, the CDR3 is TGTGCCAGCAGTCATTCGAGACAGGGCGTCTATGGCTACACCTTC. Its protein product is CASSHSRQGVYGYTF.

The chain recombines TRBV7-8 with TRBJ2-1, with TRBD2 matching over 10 bases. The V and J ends lost 1 base and 5 bases, in that order; junction bases with no gene match: 14. CDR1 and CDR2 from the germline V gene are SGHVS and FQNEAQ. The CDR3 is 19 amino acids. The CDR3 sequence is CASSLVMSSGSQGDNEQFF. The CDR3 region has the DNA TGTGCCAGCAGCTTAGTAATGTCTAGCGGGAGCCAAGGGGACAATGAGCAGTTCTTC.

The V gene is TRBV27, the J gene TRBJ2-7, with 10 positions matching TRBD2. Germline lookup yields CDR1 MNHEY and CDR2 SMNVEV (reference sequence). The V segment lost 5 bases and the J segment 8 bases; nucleotides outside the gene matches: 12. The CDR3 sequence is 15 residues long. For the CDR3, the DNA is TGTGCCAGCAGTGGCGGACTAGCGGTGGGCAAAAAGCAGTACTTC. As protein: CASSGGLAVGKKQYF.

This rearrangement joins TRBV27 to TRBJ1-2, with a weak D call TRBD1 (5 bases). There are 13 residues in the CDR3. Trimming cost V 6 bases and J 5 bases, with 13 bases left between them. Germline-derived CDR1 and CDR2 are MNHEY and SMNVEV (reference sequence). DNA for the CDR3: TGTGCCAGCAGCCAATCAGGGATGTATGGCTACACCTTC. Protein sequence: CASSQSGMYGYTF.

The V call is TRBV10-3, the J call TRBJ1-1; 8 nucleotides line up with TRBD1. V lost 2 bases to trimming and J lost 1 base; unmatched junction nucleotides: 6. Germline-derived CDR1 and CDR2 are ENHRY and SYGVKD. The CDR3 covers 16 residues. The CDR3 reads CAISERTGGRNTEAFF. The CDR3 DNA sequence: TGTGCCATCAGTGAGCGTACAGGGGGTCGGAACACTGAAGCTTTCTTT.

The CDR3 spells CASSLPQGLDNLEQFF. As DNA, the CDR3 is TGCGCCAGCAGCTTGCCCCAGGGACTGGATAACCTTGAGCAGTTCTTC. The chain recombines TRBV5-1 with TRBJ2-1, with D maybe TRBD2 (6 bases). CDR3 size: 16 residues. Between the trimmed V and J ends, which lost 1 base and 9 bases, there was a span of 20 bases. Germline CDR1 reads SGHRS; CDR2 reads YFSETQ.

The rearrangement uses TRBV7-3 and TRBJ2-3, with TRBD2 identical over 7 bases. With V trimmed by 5 bases and J by 3 bases, 5 bases remained unmatched. There are 14 residues in the CDR3. Germline CDR1 SGHTA, CDR2 FQGTGA. CDR3 sequence reads: CASSVGLGTDTQYF. Here the CDR3 DNA reads TGTGCCAGCAGCGTAGGACTAGGGACAGATACGCAGTATTTT.

The rearrangement joins TRBV30 to TRBJ1-5; tentative D call: TRBD1 (5 bases). The CDR3 has 15 amino acids. The V end lost 0 bases, the J end lost 3 bases, and 12 bases lay between the germline ends. CDR1 is GTSNPN and CDR2 is SVGIG in the germline V gene (reference sequence). The CDR3 coding sequence is TGTGCCTGGAGTGTACGGGGGAAGGTCAATCAGCCCCAGCATTTT. It yields the protein CAWSVRGKVNQPQHF. Using reference TRBV30 and TRBJ1-5 for the parts outside the CDR3, the full variable domain is SQTIHQWPATLVQPVGSPLSLECTVEGTSNPNLYWYRQAAGRGLQLLFYSVGIGQISSEVPQNLSASRPQDRQFILSSKKLLLSDSGFYLCAWSVRGKVNQPQHFGDGTRLSIL.